This section outlines one T cell receptor (beta chain) sequence together with its context. Profiled with immunoSEQ multiplex PCR; TCRdb holds only in-frame clones, not every one. The table lists approximately 25,000 clones, about 90% of them singletons. The data originate from a study of T cell responses to AZD1222 COVID-19 vaccine. The J segment lost 0 bases and the V segment lost 6 bases, leaving 5 bases of the junction unmatched. CDR3 length: 14 amino acids. The germline CDR1 and CDR2 sequences are SGHRS and YFSETQ. Analyses pooled second doses at about 4 or about 12 weeks. The rearrangement links TRBV5-1 to TRBJ1-2, with TRBD1 identical over 7 bases. The TCR was taken from an adult who received the AZD1222 COVID-19 vaccine. This material consisted of peripheral blood, taken 28 days after the second AZD1222 dose. CDR3 sequence reads: CASKGARTNYGYTF. The CDR3, as DNA: TGCGCCAGCAAGGGGGCTCGAACTAACTATGGCTACACCTTC.